This T cell receptor (beta chain) is from a study of T cells in Graves' hyperthyroidism and ophthalmopathy. Study in general: Upon initial diagnosis and before any treatment, peripheral blood was collected. Notes on the study in general: Most expanded thyroid clonotypes above 0.001 also appeared in blood.

Worth noting for this clonotype: Its target is not known.

Authors of the study amplified TCR beta CDR3 regions from RNA transcripts. Primed by the HTBI set, a first-round RT-PCR was run on the TCR CDR3. TCRdb recomputed calls from the multiplex PCR reads with MiXCR, one row per CDR3 protein. The sample includes some 800,000 distinct CDR3 sequences, more than 30% of them seen just once. Germline assignment: CDR1 SGHDN and CDR2 FVKESK. V lost 1 base to trimming and J lost 4 bases; unmatched junction nucleotides: 3. The CDR3 contains 14 residues. The clonotype originates from a man younger than 35 with Graves' hyperthyroidism. The chain is built from TRBV14 and TRBJ1-1, with 7 bases fitting TRBD1. What was sequenced was blood. The CDR3 nucleotides read TGTGCCAGCAGCCAAGTCGCAGGGGGCACTGAAGCTTTCTTT. It codes for CASSQVAGGTEAFF.